Listed below are T cell receptor beta chains from one sample, sequenced in a study of shared clonotypes between healthy human individuals. Profiled with immunoSEQ multiplex PCR; TCRdb holds only in-frame clones, not every one. Among about 1 million clones listed, around 74% were seen once. Sequencing input: memory CD4+ T cells sorted from blood. These receptors were collected from a man aged 18 to 30 in good health. Each CDR3 is given with its conserved first and last residue. Fields, in order: CDR3 DNA, CDR3 protein, clone size, J gene, V gene, D gene. A D gene is named only where the DNA matches it firmly. The size entry is marked missing in some rows and otherwise reads once, few, many or a size class.

DNA: TGTGCCGGATCCGGACAGGGGGCAGTTGGAAACACCATATATTTT
CDR3: CAGSGQGAVGNTIYF
size: -
J: TRBJ1-3
V: TRBV2
D: TRBD1

DNA: TGTGCCAGCAGTACCAGGAGAGCTGGCGGGGAGCTGTTTTTT
CDR3: CASSTRRAGGELFF
size: -
J: TRBJ2-2
V: TRBV5-6
D: -

DNA: TGTGCCAGCAGCCCCCGTTCTCTTATTGGAAGGGGGACCCAGTACTTC
CDR3: CASSPRSLIGRGTQYF
size: -
J: TRBJ2-5
V: TRBV5-6
D: -

DNA: TGTGCCAGCTCGTCGGATGTTGGAACTGAAGCTTTCTTT
CDR3: CASSSDVGTEAFF
size: many
J: TRBJ1-1
V: TRBV18
D: -

DNA: TGTGCCATCAGTGAACAGGAATACTATGGCTACACCTTC
CDR3: CAISEQEYYGYTF
size: few
J: TRBJ1-2
V: TRBV10-3
D: -

DNA: TGTGCCAGTAGTATACAGGGGGCGCGATACGAGCAGTACTTC
CDR3: CASSIQGARYEQYF
size: -
J: TRBJ2-7
V: TRBV19
D: TRBD1

DNA: TGCGCCAGCAGTGGGTCAGGGGGGGAAAAACTGTTTTTT
CDR3: CASSGSGGEKLFF
size: -
J: TRBJ1-4
V: TRBV4-3
D: TRBD1

DNA: TGTGCCAGCAGCTTCTCGCGCTCTGGAAACACCATATATTTT
CDR3: CASSFSRSGNTIYF
size: -
J: TRBJ1-3
V: TRBV7-8
D: -

DNA: TGTGCCAGCAGCTGGGGACCCAATCAGCCCCAGCATTTT
CDR3: CASSWGPNQPQHF
size: -
J: TRBJ1-5
V: TRBV7-3
D: -

DNA: TGCAGCGCCCTTACCGGGCGCCAGCCAGATACGCAGTATTTT
CDR3: CSALTGRQPDTQYF
size: -
J: TRBJ2-3
V: TRBV29-1
D: -

DNA: TGTGCCATCAGTGAGGGTCTAACAAGAGATGAAAAACTGTTTTTT
CDR3: CAISEGLTRDEKLFF
size: -
J: TRBJ1-4
V: TRBV10-3
D: -

DNA: TGTGCCAGCAGCTTGGGACAGGGGGCCTACGAGCAGTACTTC
CDR3: CASSLGQGAYEQYF
size: -
J: TRBJ2-7
V: TRBV11-2
D: TRBD1

DNA: TGTGCCAGCAGCTTGTCAGGGGCGAATAACTATGGCTACACCTTC
CDR3: CASSLSGANNYGYTF
size: -
J: TRBJ1-2
V: TRBV7-2
D: -

DNA: TGTGCCAGTAGTACTACAGGTTCCGCTAACTATGGCTACACCTTC
CDR3: CASSTTGSANYGYTF
size: -
J: TRBJ1-2
V: TRBV19
D: -

DNA: TGTGCCAGCAGCCAAGGTCAGGGCAATCAGCCCCAGCATTTT
CDR3: CASSQGQGNQPQHF
size: few
J: TRBJ1-5
V: TRBV7-2
D: -

DNA: TGTGCCAGCAGCCGGGAAGGACAGGGGAATCAGCCCCAGCATTTT
CDR3: CASSREGQGNQPQHF
size: few
J: TRBJ1-5
V: TRBV6-5
D: TRBD1

DNA: TGTGCCAGCAGCTACATACTTTACGATACGCAGTATTTT
CDR3: CASSYILYDTQYF
size: -
J: TRBJ2-3
V: TRBV4-2
D: -

DNA: TGTGCCAGCAGCGAACAGGTTGATAGCAATCAGCCCCAGCATTTT
CDR3: CASSEQVDSNQPQHF
size: -
J: TRBJ1-5
V: TRBV7-8
D: -

DNA: TGCGCCCGCAGCCCGGGGAGGGGGGCAGAGGTGGATGGCTACACCTTC
CDR3: CARSPGRGAEVDGYTF
size: -
J: TRBJ1-2
V: TRBV5-1
D: -

DNA: TGTGCCTGGAGAGGTAGATCTAACTATGGCTACACCTTC
CDR3: CAWRGRSNYGYTF
size: -
J: TRBJ1-2
V: TRBV30
D: -